The present entry profiles one T cell receptor beta chain with its context. Method: immunoSEQ multiplex PCR; TCRdb's copy keeps in-frame clones and lacks some. The table has some 81,000 clones, just under 95% seen once. The data derive from a study of siplizumab effects on memory and regulatory T cells. This CDR3 region has 14 residues. Germline V gives CDR1 MNHEY, CDR2 SVGAGI. Trimming removed 2 bases at V and 3 bases at J, with 10 bases between. The TCR was taken from a human donor in good health. V gene TRBV6-5 combines with J gene TRBJ1-2; possibly TRBD1 for D (6 bases). The sample was CD8+ T cells sorted from blood. This CDR3 is CASSYGGAYYGYTF. In nucleotides, the CDR3 is TGTGCCAGCAGTTACGGGGGGGCGTACTATGGCTACACCTTC.